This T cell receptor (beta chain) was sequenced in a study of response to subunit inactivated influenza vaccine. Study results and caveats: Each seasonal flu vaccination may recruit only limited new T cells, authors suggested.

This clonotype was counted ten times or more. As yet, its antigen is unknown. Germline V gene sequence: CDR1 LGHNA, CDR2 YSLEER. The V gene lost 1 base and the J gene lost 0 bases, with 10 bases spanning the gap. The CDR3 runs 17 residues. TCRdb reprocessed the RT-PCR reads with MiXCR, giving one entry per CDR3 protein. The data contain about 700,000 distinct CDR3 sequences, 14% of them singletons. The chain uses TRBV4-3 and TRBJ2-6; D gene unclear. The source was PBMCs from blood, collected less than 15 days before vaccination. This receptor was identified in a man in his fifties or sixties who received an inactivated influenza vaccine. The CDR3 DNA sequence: TGCGCCAGCAGCCAAGTGTATACCTCCTCTGGGGCCAACGTCCTGACTTTC. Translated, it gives CASSQVYTSSGANVLTF.